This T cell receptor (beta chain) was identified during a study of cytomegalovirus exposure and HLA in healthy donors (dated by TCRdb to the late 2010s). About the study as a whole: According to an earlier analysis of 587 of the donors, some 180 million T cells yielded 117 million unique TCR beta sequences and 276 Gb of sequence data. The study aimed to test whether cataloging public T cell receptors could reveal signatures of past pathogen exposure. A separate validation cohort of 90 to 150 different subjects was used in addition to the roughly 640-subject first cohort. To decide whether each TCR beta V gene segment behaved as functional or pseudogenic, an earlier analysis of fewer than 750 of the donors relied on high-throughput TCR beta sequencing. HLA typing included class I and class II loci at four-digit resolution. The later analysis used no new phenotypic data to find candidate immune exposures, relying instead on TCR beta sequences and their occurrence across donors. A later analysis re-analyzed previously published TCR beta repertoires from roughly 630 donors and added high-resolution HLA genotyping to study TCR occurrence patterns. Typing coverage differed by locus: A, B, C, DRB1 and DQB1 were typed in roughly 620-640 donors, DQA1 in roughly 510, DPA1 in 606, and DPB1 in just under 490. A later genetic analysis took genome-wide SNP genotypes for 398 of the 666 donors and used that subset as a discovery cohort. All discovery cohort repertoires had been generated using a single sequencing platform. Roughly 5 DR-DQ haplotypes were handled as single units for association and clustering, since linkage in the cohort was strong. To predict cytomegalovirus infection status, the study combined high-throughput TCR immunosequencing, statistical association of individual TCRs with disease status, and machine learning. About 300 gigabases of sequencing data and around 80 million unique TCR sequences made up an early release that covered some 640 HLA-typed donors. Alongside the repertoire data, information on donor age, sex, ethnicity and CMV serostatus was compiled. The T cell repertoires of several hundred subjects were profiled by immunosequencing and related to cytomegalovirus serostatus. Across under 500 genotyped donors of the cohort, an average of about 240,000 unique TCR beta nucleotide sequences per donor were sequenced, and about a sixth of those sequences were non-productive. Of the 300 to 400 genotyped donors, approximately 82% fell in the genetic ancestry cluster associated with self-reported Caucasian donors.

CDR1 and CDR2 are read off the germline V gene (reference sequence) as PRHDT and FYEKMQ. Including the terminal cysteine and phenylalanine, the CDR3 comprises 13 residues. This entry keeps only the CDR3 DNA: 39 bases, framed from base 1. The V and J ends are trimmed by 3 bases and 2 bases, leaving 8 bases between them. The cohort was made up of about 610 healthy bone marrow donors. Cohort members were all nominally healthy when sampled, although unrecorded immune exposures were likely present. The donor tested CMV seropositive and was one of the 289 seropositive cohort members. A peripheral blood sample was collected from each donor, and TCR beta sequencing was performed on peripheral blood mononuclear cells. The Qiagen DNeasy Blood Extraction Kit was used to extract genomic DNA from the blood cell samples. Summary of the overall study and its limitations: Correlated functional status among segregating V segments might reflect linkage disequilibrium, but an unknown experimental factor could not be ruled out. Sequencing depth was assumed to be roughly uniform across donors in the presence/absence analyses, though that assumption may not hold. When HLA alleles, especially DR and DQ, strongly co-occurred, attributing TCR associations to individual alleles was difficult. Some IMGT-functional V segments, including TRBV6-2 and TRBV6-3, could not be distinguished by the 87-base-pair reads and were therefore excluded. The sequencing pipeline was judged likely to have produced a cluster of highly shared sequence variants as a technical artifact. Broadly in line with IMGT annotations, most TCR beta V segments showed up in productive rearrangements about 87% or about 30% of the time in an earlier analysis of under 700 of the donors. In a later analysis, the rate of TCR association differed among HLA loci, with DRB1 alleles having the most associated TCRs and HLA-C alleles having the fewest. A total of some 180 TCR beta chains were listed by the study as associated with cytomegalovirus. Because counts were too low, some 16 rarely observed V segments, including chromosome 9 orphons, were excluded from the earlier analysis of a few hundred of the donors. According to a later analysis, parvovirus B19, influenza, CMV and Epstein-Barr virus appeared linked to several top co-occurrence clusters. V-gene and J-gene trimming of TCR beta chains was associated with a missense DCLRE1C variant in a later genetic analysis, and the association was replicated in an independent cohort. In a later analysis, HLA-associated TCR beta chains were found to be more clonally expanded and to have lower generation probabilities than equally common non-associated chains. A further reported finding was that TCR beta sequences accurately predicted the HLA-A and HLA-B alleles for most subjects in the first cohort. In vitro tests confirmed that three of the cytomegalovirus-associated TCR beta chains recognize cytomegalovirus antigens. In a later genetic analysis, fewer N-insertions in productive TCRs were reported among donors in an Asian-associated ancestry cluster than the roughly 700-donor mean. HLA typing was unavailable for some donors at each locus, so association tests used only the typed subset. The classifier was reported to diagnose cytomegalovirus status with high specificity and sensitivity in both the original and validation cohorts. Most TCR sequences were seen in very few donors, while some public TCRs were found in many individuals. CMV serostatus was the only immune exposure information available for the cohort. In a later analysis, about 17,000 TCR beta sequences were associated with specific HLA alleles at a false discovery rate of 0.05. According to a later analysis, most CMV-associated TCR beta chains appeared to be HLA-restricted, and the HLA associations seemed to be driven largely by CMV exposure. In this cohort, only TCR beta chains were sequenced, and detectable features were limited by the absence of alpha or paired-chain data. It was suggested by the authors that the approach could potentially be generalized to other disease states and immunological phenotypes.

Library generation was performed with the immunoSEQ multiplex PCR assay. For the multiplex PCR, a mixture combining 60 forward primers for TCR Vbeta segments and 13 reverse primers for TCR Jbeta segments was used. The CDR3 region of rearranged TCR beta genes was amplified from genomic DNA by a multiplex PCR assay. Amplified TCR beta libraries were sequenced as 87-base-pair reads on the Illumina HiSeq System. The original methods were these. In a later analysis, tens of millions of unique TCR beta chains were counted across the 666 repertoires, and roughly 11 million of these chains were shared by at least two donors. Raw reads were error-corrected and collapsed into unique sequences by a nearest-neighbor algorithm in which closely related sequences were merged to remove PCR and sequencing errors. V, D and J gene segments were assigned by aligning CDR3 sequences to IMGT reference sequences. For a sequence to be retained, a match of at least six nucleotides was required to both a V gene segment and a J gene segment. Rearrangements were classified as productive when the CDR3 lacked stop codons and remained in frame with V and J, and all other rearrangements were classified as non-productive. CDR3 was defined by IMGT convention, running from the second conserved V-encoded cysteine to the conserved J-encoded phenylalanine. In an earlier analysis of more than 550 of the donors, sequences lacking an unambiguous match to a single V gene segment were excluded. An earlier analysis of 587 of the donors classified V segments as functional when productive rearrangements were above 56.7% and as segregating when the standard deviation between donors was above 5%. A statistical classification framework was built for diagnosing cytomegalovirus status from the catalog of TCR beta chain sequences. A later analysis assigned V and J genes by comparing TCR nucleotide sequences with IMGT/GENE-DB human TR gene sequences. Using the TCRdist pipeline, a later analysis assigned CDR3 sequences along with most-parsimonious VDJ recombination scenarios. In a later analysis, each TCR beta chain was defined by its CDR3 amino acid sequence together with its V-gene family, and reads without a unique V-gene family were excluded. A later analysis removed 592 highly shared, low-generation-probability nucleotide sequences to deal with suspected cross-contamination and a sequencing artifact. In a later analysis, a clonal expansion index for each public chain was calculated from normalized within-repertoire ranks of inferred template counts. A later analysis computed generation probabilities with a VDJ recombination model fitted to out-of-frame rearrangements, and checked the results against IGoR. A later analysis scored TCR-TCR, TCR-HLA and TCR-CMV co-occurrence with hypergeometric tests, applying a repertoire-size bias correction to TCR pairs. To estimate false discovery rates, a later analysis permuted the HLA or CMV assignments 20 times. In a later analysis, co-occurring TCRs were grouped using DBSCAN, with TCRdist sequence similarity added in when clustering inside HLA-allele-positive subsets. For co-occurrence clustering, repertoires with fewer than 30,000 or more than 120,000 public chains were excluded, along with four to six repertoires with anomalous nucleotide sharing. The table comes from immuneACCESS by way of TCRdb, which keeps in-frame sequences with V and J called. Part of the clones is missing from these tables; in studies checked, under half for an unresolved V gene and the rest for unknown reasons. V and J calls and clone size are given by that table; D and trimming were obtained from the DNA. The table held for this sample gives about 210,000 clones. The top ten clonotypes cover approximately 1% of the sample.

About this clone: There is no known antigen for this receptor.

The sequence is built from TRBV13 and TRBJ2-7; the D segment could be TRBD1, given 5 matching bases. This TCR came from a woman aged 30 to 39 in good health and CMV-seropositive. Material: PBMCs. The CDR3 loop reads CASSLAGTYEQYF. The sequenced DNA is TGTGCCAGCAGCTTGGCAGGGACCTACGAGCAGTACTTC.